Here is one TCR beta chain with its context. The antigen is not known. Germline CDR1 and CDR2: MNHEY and SVGAGI. V shed 2 bases and J 2 bases; nucleotides not matched to a gene: 4. The CDR3 sequence is 15 residues long. The study reverse transcribed the entire isolated RNA, so it sequenced expressed TCRB transcripts. The assay was immunoSEQ multiplex PCR, and TCRdb's table has in-frame clones only and misses some. The sample yields some 230,000 clones, about 9.3% seen once. This entry belongs to a study of beta chain features in type 1 diabetes. Overall study findings and caveats: Sampled from patients, naive, central memory and Treg TCRB repertoires appeared more similar than those sampled from healthy donors. All four CD4+ subsets from Type 1 diabetes patients carried moderately but significantly shorter TCRB CDR3s. Possible PCR preference for shorter templates applied equally to patients and controls.

The chain combines TRBV6-5 with TRBJ2-3, with TRBD2 identical over 7 bases. This TCR was sampled from a woman between 18 and 30 years old in good health. Sequencing used naive CD4+ T cells from blood. Written as DNA, the CDR3 is TGTGCCAGCAGTTACGGGGGAGGGCTCACAGATACGCAGTATTTT. It yields the protein CASSYGGGLTDTQYF.